This T cell receptor (beta chain) was sequenced during a study of blood T cell repertoires in COVID-19. At the level of the study: COVID-19 samples from acute and convalescent phases originated in the United States, Italy and Spain. PBMCs, B-cell-depleted T cells, or T cells provided the cDNA or gDNA that made up the material.

Germline trimming cut 1 base from V and 2 bases from J; bases unmatched to any gene: 8. The CDR3 contains 16 residues. Germline CDR1 and CDR2: LGHNA and YNFKEQ. Original data processing: Using reference gene primer amplification, nucleated cell counts were estimated. The data were produced by immunoSEQ multiplex PCR, yet TCRdb's version contains in-frame clones alone and is incomplete. For V, J and clone size, that table is used; D and trimming come from the DNA. This table has approximately 200,000 clones, about 90% appearing once. The clonotype comes from a woman under 40 who had recovered from COVID-19. Sequenced material: PBMCs or T cells enriched from blood (not recorded which). The chain uses TRBV4-2 and TRBJ2-7; 7 bases fit TRBD2. For the CDR3, the DNA is TGTGCCAGCAGCCAAGTTGGTGGACTAGAGGCCTACGAGCAGTACTTC. It codes for CASSQVGGLEAYEQYF.